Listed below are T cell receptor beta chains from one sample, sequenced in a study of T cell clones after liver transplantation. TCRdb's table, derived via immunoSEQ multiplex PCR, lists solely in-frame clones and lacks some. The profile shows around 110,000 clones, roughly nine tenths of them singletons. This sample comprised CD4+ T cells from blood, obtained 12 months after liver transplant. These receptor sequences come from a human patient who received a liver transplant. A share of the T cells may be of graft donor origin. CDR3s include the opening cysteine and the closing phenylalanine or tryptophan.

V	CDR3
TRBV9	CASSVGGALSGNTIYF
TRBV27	CASSSARGGTSYNEQFF
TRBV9	CASSPPVGNTGELFF
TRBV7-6	CASTGLGGQTQYF
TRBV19	CASSIQRVAGYTF
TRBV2	CASRDYTDTQYF
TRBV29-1	CSARWGYGNEQFF
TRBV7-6	CASSPSLYPRDEQFF
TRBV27	CASSFRGPLGTNEKLFF
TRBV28	CASRETGPDQPQHF
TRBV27	CASSPQPSYEQYF
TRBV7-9	CASSRDRSNTEAFF
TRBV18	CASSPDISASGYTF
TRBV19	CASSIEAGANYEQYF
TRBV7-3	CASSLTAASRDTQYF
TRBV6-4	CASRKDRGSEKLFF
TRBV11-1	CASSWTGGEGNTIYF
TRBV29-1	CSVDSGVNTGELFF
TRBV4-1	CASSHPVGLGLAGGPGTDTQYF
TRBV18	CASSPSETSTDTQYF
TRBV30	CAWRGNTGELFF
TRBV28	CASSLAGESSYEQYF
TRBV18	CASSTVQETQYF
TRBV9	CASSVVGLALGTGELFF
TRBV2	CARGTGLDEQYF
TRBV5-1	CASRGQGARLGELFF
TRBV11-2	CASSRGTSGIYNEQFF
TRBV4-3	CASSQPGGTGELFF
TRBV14	CASSQDTEYEQYF
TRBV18	CASSPPTRGGNTIYF
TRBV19	CASSIEGGTEAFF
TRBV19	CVRVQVSSYEQYF
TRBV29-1	CSVATSFDTQYF
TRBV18	CASSPLRRVQVQETQYF
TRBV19	CATGTHYNEQFF
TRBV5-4	CASSFQREPNEQYF
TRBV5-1	CASSRGRDYEQFF
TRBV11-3	CASSLEGSPGDTQYF
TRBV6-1	CASSEQALSDYEQYF
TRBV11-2	CASSSTGYGELFF
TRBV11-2	CASRTQRTANYEQYF
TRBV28	CASSLPSEGVQFF
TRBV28	CASSSTPSTDTQYF
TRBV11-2	CASSFYRGGGEQFF
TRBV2	CASSEVNEQFF
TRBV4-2	CASSQAGRPGELFF
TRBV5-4	CATNYVGGEKLFF
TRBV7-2	CASSLVGGFAGVLETQYF
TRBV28	CASSSATSGLTDTQYF
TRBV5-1	CASSYPNTGSTDTQYF
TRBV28	CASGGNYEQYF
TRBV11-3	CASSLAPGQTSSYEQYF
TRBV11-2	CASSQRVSASGVNEKLFF
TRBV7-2	CASSLRTPSYEQYF
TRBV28	CASRTESYEQYF